This T cell receptor beta chain derives from a study of control samples from healthy donors and cancer patients. The table came from immunoSEQ multiplex PCR; TCRdb's copy has only in-frame clones and leaves some out. The data show some 82,000 clones, 84% seen once. Germline V CDR1 and CDR2: LGHDT, YNNKEL (reference sequence). The CDR3 consists of 11 residues. The V end was cut by 3 bases, the J end by 6 bases, with 0 bases between. The gene calls are TRBV3-1 (or the pseudogene TRBV3-2) and TRBJ1-6; D is undetermined. The clonotype was recovered from a man in his 60s with head and neck cancer. The sequencing input was PBMCs. CDR3 sequence (DNA): TGTGCCAGCAGCCATAATTCACCCCTCCACTTT. It is translated as CASSHNSPLHF.